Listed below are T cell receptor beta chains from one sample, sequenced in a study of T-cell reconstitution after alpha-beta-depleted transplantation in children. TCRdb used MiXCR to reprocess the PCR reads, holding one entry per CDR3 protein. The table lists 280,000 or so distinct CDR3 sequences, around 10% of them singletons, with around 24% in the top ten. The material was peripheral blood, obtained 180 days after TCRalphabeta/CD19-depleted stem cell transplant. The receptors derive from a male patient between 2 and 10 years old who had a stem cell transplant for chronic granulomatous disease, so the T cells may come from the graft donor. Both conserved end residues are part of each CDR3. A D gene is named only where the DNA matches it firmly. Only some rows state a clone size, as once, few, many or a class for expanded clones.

CSVDRLATDTQYF	TGCAGCGTTGATCGGCTAGCTACAGATACGCAGTATTTT	TRBV29-1	many	13	TRBJ2-3	.
CASSPGLMETQYF	TGTGCCAGCTCACCAGGATTGATGGAGACCCAGTACTTC	TRBV18	.	13	TRBJ2-5	.
CASSFYGTEQPETQYF	TGCGCCAGCAGCTTCTATGGGACAGAACAACCAGAGACCCAGTACTTC	TRBV5-1	many	16	TRBJ2-5	TRBD1
CASSHQRGLAGETQYF	TGTGCCAGCAGTCATCAACGGGGACTAGCAGGGGAGACCCAGTACTTC	TRBV2	many	16	TRBJ2-5	TRBD2
CASSLGLVVSGANVLTF	TGCGCCAGCAGCCTGGGACTTGTAGTCTCTGGGGCCAACGTCCTGACTTTC	TRBV5-1	few	17	TRBJ2-6	.
CSANGLAVGNEQFF	TGCAGTGCTAACGGACTAGCGGTTGGGAATGAGCAGTTCTTC	TRBV20-1	many	14	TRBJ2-1	TRBD2
CASSAQPGFNEQFF	TGTGCCAGCAGCGCGCAGCCAGGGTTCAATGAGCAGTTCTTC	TRBV7-2	many	14	TRBJ2-1	.
CATQGLGTKETQYF	TGTGCCACCCAGGGGCTCGGGACTAAAGAGACCCAGTACTTC	TRBV27	many	14	TRBJ2-5	.
CSVGTGYGTNEKLFF	TGCAGCGTAGGGACAGGATATGGAACTAATGAAAAACTGTTTTTT	TRBV29-1	many	15	TRBJ1-4	TRBD1
CASSLRTGGVETQYF	TGCGCCAGCAGCCTGCGGACAGGGGGCGTGGAGACCCAGTACTTC	TRBV5-1	many	15	TRBJ2-5	TRBD1
CASMQGLAHISYEQYF	TGTGCCAGCATGCAGGGACTCGCCCACATCTCCTACGAGCAGTACTTC	TRBV28	.	16	TRBJ2-7	.
CASSPRGASGGHNEQFF	TGCGCCAGCAGCCCACGAGGTGCTAGCGGGGGACACAATGAGCAGTTCTTC	TRBV4-3	many	17	TRBJ2-1	TRBD2
CASSIRVGVNTEAFF	TGTGCCAGTAGTATTCGAGTCGGAGTGAACACTGAAGCTTTCTTT	TRBV19	many	15	TRBJ1-1	.
CASSLRTSGSSYNEQFF	TGCGCCAGCAGCTTGAGGACTAGCGGGAGCTCCTACAATGAGCAGTTCTTC	TRBV5-1	many	17	TRBJ2-1	TRBD2
CASSLVGSSADTQYF	TGCGCCAGCAGCTTGGTTGGTAGCAGCGCAGATACGCAGTATTTT	TRBV5-1	.	15	TRBJ2-3	.
CASSLGGARTGELFF	TGCGCCAGCAGCTTGGGAGGGGCGCGGACCGGGGAGCTGTTTTTT	TRBV5-1	many	15	TRBJ2-2	.
CASSPSISSSYNEQFF	TGTGCCAGCAGTCCCTCGATTAGCAGCTCCTACAATGAGCAGTTCTTC	TRBV12-3/TRBV12-4	many	16	TRBJ2-1	.
CASRDRNLNTGELFF	TGTGCCAGCCGCGACAGGAACCTGAACACCGGGGAGCTGTTTTTT	TRBV6-2/TRBV6-3	many	15	TRBJ2-2	.
CASSARYEQYF	TGTGCCAGCAGCGCCCGCTACGAGCAGTACTTC	TRBV7-2	many	11	TRBJ2-7	.
CASSFRGNTEAFF	TGTGCCAGCAGCTTCAGGGGGAACACTGAAGCTTTCTTT	TRBV13	many	13	TRBJ1-1	.
CASSPFTSLADTQYF	TGTGCCAGCTCACCCTTTACTTCCCTCGCAGATACGCAGTATTTT	TRBV18	few	15	TRBJ2-3	.
CSASRAGTVNTGELFF	TGCAGTGCTAGTCGGGCCGGGACAGTAAACACCGGGGAGCTGTTTTTT	TRBV20-1	many	16	TRBJ2-2	TRBD1
CATSDTGNTGELFF	TGTGCCACCAGTGATACGGGGAACACCGGGGAGCTGTTTTTT	TRBV24-1	many	14	TRBJ2-2	.
CSARTNQETQYF	TGCAGTGCTAGAACGAACCAAGAGACCCAGTACTTC	TRBV20-1	many	12	TRBJ2-5	.
CASSHKSAHWTETGELFF	TGTGCCAGCAGCCACAAATCCGCTCATTGGACCGAGACCGGGGAGCTGTTTTTT	TRBV3-1	few	18	TRBJ2-2	.
CASSQDLGGGRGTDTQYF	TGTGCCAGCAGCCAAGATTTAGGAGGGGGCAGGGGCACAGATACGCAGTATTTT	TRBV3-1	few	18	TRBJ2-3	.
CSASTGLNYGYTF	TGCAGTGCCTCTACAGGGTTGAACTATGGCTACACCTTC	TRBV20-1	few	13	TRBJ1-2	.
CASSYLVSGANVLTF	TGTGCCAGCAGTTACTTGGTCTCTGGGGCCAACGTCCTGACTTTC	TRBV6-5	few	15	TRBJ2-6	.
CSARDRGTNQPQHF	TGCAGTGCTAGAGATAGGGGGACAAATCAGCCCCAGCATTTT	TRBV20-1	many	14	TRBJ1-5	.
CASSPGLRQADTQYF	TGTGCCAGCAGCCCAGGACTAAGGCAGGCAGATACGCAGTATTTT	TRBV5-6	many	15	TRBJ2-3	.
CASSYGLGGRSPLHF	TGTGCCAGCAGTTACGGTTTAGGGGGCCGATCACCCCTCCACTTT	TRBV6-5	many	15	TRBJ1-6	TRBD1
CASAPGGTGELFF	TGCGCCAGCGCCCCGGGGGGGACCGGGGAGCTGTTTTTT	TRBV5-1	many	13	TRBJ2-2	TRBD2
CASGPRGAQNTGELFF	TGTGCCAGCGGGCCAAGGGGGGCGCAGAACACCGGGGAGCTGTTTTTT	TRBV28	many	16	TRBJ2-2	.